These 24 T cell receptor beta chains originate from one sample sequenced in a study of blood T cell repertoires in COVID-19. TCRdb's copy holds only in-frame clones and misses some; the assay was immunoSEQ multiplex PCR. The sample lists about 140,000 clones, 76% occurring once. The sample consisted of peripheral blood. These receptors were taken from an elderly woman with active or convalescent COVID-19.

The V and J genes are TRBV6-5 and TRBJ2-7; tentatively, D is TRBD2 (6 bases). With 7 bases removed from V and 5 bases from J, the gap between germline ends came to 21 bases. This CDR3 comprises 15 residues. The germline gives CDR1 MNHEY, CDR2 SVGAGI. The CDR3 sequence: CASTYSRGGGNEQYF. The CDR3 nucleotides are TGTGCCAGCACCTACAGTCGGGGAGGCGGGAACGAGCAGTACTTC.

The chain couples TRBV5-6 to TRBJ1-2; 9 nucleotides align to TRBD1. With 7 bases clipped from V and 4 bases from J, the junction kept 5 bases outside the gene matches. The germline V gene has CDR1 SGHDT and CDR2 YYEEEE. The CDR3 contains 13 residues. The CDR3 nucleotides are TGTGCCAGCCGGATGACAGGGGGCTATGGCTACACCTTC. Amino acids: CASRMTGGYGYTF.

The V call is TRBV6-5, the J call TRBJ1-2; maybe TRBD1 (6 bases). This CDR3 has 13 residues. V was clipped by 6 bases and J by 7 bases, with 15 bases between them. Germline V gene data show CDR1 as MNHEY and CDR2 as SVGAGI. The CDR3 DNA sequence: TGTGCCAGCAGACTCGGTATACAGGGTGGCTACACCTTC. Translated, it gives CASRLGIQGGYTF.

The V gene is TRBV5-1, the J gene TRBJ2-7; 9 nucleotides align to TRBD2. The germline gives CDR1 SGHRS, CDR2 YFSETQ. The V and J ends lost 3 bases and 2 bases, in that order; junction bases with no gene match: 6. CDR3 length: 15 residues. The CDR3 spells CASSWSSGGAYEQYF. The CDR3 DNA reads as TGCGCCAGCAGCTGGAGTAGCGGGGGCGCCTACGAGCAGTACTTC. Based on the CDR3 plus reference TRBV5-1 and TRBJ2-7, the full variable domain is KAGVTQTPRYLIKTRGQQVTLSCSPISGHRSVSWYQQTPGQGLQFLFEYFSETQRNKGNFPGRFSGRQFSNSRSEMNVSTLELGDSALYLCASSWSSGGAYEQYFGPGTRLTVT.

This clone was recorded a few times. The rearrangement links TRBV5-4 to TRBJ1-5, with D perhaps TRBD1 (5 bases). The CDR3 loop spans 12 amino acids. Deletions cut 2 bases from V and 6 bases from J, with 6 bases between. Germline-derived CDR1 and CDR2 are SGHNT and YYREEE (reference sequence). In DNA form, the CDR3 reads TGTGCCAGCAGCTTAGACAGTCAGCCCCAGCATTTT. This codes for CASSLDSQPQHF.

There are a few counts of this clone. V gene TRBV5-4 combines with J gene TRBJ1-1; no definite D call. Trimming pared 0 bases from V and 1 base from J, leaving 4 bases between. This CDR3 contains 13 residues. Germline V gene data show CDR1 as SGHNT and CDR2 as YYREEE (reference sequence). This chain's CDR3 is CASSLDRNTEAFF. The DNA for the CDR3 is TGTGCCAGCAGCTTGGACAGGAACACTGAAGCTTTCTTT.

The V gene is TRBV19, the J gene TRBJ1-1; TRBD1 is a possible D gene (6 bases). V was clipped by 3 bases and J by 8 bases, with 10 bases between them. Germline V gene lookup returns CDR1 LNHDA and CDR2 SQIVND (reference sequence). The length of the CDR3 is 12 residues. The CDR3 DNA reads as TGTGCCAGTAGTATGTCCAGGGGAGAAGCTTTCTTT. Its translation is CASSMSRGEAFF. Supplemented by reference TRBV19 and TRBJ1-1, the full variable domain reads DGGITQSPKYLFRKEGQNVTLSCEQNLNHDAMYWYRQDPGQGLRLIYYSQIVNDFQKGDIAEGYSVSREKKESFPLTVTSAQKNPTAFYLCASSMSRGEAFFGQGTRLTVV.

The V gene is TRBV2, the J gene TRBJ2-2, with TRBD1 matching 8 bases. J gave up 6 bases and V 3 bases, and 3 bases lay outside the gene matches. In germline, CDR1 is SNHLY, CDR2 FYNNEI. CDR3 size: 14 residues. CDR3 sequence (DNA): TGTGCCAGCAGTGAGCACAGGGGGGCCGGGGAGCTGTTTTTT. It encodes CASSEHRGAGELFF.

This chain joins TRBV10-2 and TRBJ2-7, with 9 positions matching TRBD1. CDR1 and CDR2 from the germline V gene are WSHSY and SAAADI. The junction had 12 bases not matched to a gene; V was cut back by 2 bases and J by 4 bases. CDR3 length: 17 residues. As DNA, the CDR3 is TGCGCCAGCAGTGAGCCCCCCGGGACAGGGTTTTGGTACGAGCAGTACTTC. This gives the protein CASSEPPGTGFWYEQYF.

As to this clone: At one of its ends the junction is not consistent with the germline gene, which may arise from a read error. This CDR3 is also generated by other DNA sequences in the sample. The chain couples TRBV4-2 to TRBJ2-7, with D possibly being TRBD2 (5 bases). Germline lookup yields CDR1 LGHNA and CDR2 YNFKEQ. This CDR3 is 14 amino acids long. The CDR3 reads CASSQDLRGYEQYF. As DNA, the CDR3 is TGTGCCAGCAGTCAAGATCTTCGGGGCTACGAGCAGTACTTC.

The rearrangement joins TRBV18 to TRBJ1-5; D uncertain. The CDR3 runs to 13 residues. Germline V gives CDR1 KGHSH, CDR2 LQKENI. V was trimmed by 3 bases and J by 3 bases, leaving 6 bases between them. CDR3 region: CASSPQDNQPQHF. CDR3 in DNA: TGTGCCAGCTCACCGCAGGACAATCAGCCCCAGCATTTT.

V usage is TRBV3-1 (or the pseudogene TRBV3-2) and J usage is TRBJ2-3; D is possibly TRBD2 (6 bases). This CDR3 has 14 residues. Deletions cut 4 bases from V and 4 bases from J, with 12 bases between. Germline-derived CDR1 and CDR2 are LGHDT and YNNKEL (reference sequence). The CDR3 DNA reads as TGTGCCAGCAGCCGAAGGACTATGCCAGATACGCAGTATTTT. Its translation: CASSRRTMPDTQYF.

This clone was recorded a few times. The rearrangement links TRBV6-2 or TRBV6-3 to TRBJ1-1; TRBD1 is a possible D gene (5 bases). Germline CDR1 MNHEY, CDR2 SVGEGT. The CDR3 consists of 14 residues. Trimming removed 0 bases from V and 6 bases from J, with 11 bases in between. CDR3 sequence: CASSYSAGIAEAFF. The CDR3 coding sequence is TGTGCCAGCAGTTACTCCGCAGGGATCGCTGAAGCTTTCTTT.

The V and J genes are TRBV5-4 and TRBJ1-6, with D tentatively TRBD1 (5 bases). From germline, CDR1 is SGHNT and CDR2 YYREEE (reference sequence). The CDR3 is made up of 15 amino acids. Trimming cost V 0 bases and J 4 bases, with 8 bases left between them. The CDR3 sequence: CASSLDRKYNSPLHF. CDR3 DNA sequence: TGTGCCAGCAGCTTGGACAGGAAGTATAATTCACCCCTCCACTTT. The full variable domain, with the rest looked up from reference TRBV5-4 and TRBJ1-6, is ETGVTQSPTHLIKTRGQQVTLRCSSQSGHNTVSWYQQALGQGPQFIFQYYREEENGRGNFPPRFSGLQFPNYSSELNVNALELDDSALYLCASSLDRKYNSPLHFGNGTRLTVT.

In its sample, this clone was seen a few times. This sequence joins TRBV14 and TRBJ1-6; D gene ambiguous. Looked up from germline, CDR1 is SGHDN and CDR2 is FVKESK. This CDR3 has 16 residues. Between the trimmed V and J ends, which lost 0 bases and 8 bases, there was a span of 14 bases. The CDR3 nucleotides are TGTGCCAGCAGCCAAGATTTCGGGGTAATGCATTCACCCCTCCACTTT. Residues: CASSQDFGVMHSPLHF.

This chain joins TRBV4-1 and TRBJ1-2, with a weak D call TRBD1 (6 bases). CDR1 and CDR2 from the germline V gene are MGHRA and YSYEKL. The V gene lost 4 bases and the J gene lost 7 bases, with 16 bases spanning the gap. This CDR3 is 14 amino acids long. The CDR3 DNA reads as TGCGCCAGCAGCCGTACAGGGAGTGTGGGTGGCTACACCTTC. This sequence encodes CASSRTGSVGGYTF.

The V and J genes are TRBV6-4 and TRBJ1-6; D not resolved. CDR1 and CDR2 (germline): MRHNA, SNTAGT. Trimming took 6 bases from V and 0 from J, leaving 9 bases between them. The CDR3 is 15 residues long. Written as DNA, the CDR3 is TGTGCCAGCAGGGACGCTAGCTCCTATAATTCACCCCTCCACTTT. Its translation is CASRDASSYNSPLHF.

This clone showed up just a few times. The chain has TRBV5-1 and TRBJ2-7, with a tentative D call TRBD2 (6 bases). The CDR3 totals 15 residues. V was shortened by 1 base and J by 0 bases, with 11 bases between the two germline ends. The germline gives CDR1 SGHRS, CDR2 YFSETQ. The CDR3 loop is CASSLTSKGSYEQYF. The CDR3 DNA is TGCGCCAGCAGCTTGACTAGCAAGGGCTCCTACGAGCAGTACTTC.

The J gene is TRBJ2-4, the V gene TRBV28; D might be TRBD1 (5 bases). The ends were cut back, 3 bases at V and 4 bases at J, with 25 bases in the middle. Per germline, CDR1 MDHEN and CDR2 SYDVKM. This CDR3 region has 19 residues. CDR3: CASSFPPVEDRDGKNIQYF. In DNA, the CDR3 is TGTGCCAGCAGTTTTCCCCCAGTGGAAGACAGAGATGGTAAAAACATTCAGTACTTC.

CDR3 amino acids: CASTGTGKNEQFF. In nucleotides, the CDR3 is TGTGCCAGCACCGGGACAGGGAAGAATGAGCAGTTCTTC. The chain couples TRBV5-4 to TRBJ2-1, with 9 bases lining up with TRBD1. This CDR3 comprises 13 residues. Germline V gene lookup returns CDR1 SGHNT and CDR2 YYREEE (reference sequence). V lost 6 bases and J lost 7; bases outside the gene matches: 5.

The chain carries TRBV19 and TRBJ1-1, with D possibly matching TRBD1 (5 bases). The V end lost 5 bases, the J end lost 2 bases, and 9 bases lay between the germline ends. The V gene's germline CDR1 is LNHDA and CDR2 SQIVND (reference sequence). This CDR3 is 13 amino acids long. CDR3 sequence (DNA): TGTGCCAGTAGTGGGGCAGTAAACACTGAAGCTTTCTTT. Its translation: CASSGAVNTEAFF. The whole variable domain, filled in from reference TRBV19 and TRBJ1-1, reads DGGITQSPKYLFRKEGQNVTLSCEQNLNHDAMYWYRQDPGQGLRLIYYSQIVNDFQKGDIAEGYSVSREKKESFPLTVTSAQKNPTAFYLCASSGAVNTEAFFGQGTRLTVV.

This sequence joins TRBV7-2 and TRBJ2-3; D perhaps matches TRBD1 (5 bases). Germline V gives CDR1 SGHTA, CDR2 FQGNSA. The CDR3 totals 14 residues. V gave up 3 bases and J gave up 5 bases, with 12 bases separating them. The CDR3 region is CASSLGGAQDTQYF. The CDR3 nucleotides are TGTGCCAGCAGCTTGGGTGGGGCCCAAGATACGCAGTATTTT.

This clone came up once. For the CDR3, the DNA is TGTGCCAGCAGTTACGGACTAGCGCTGAACACAGATACGCAGTATTTT. Protein product: CASSYGLALNTDTQYF. V is TRBV6-2 or TRBV6-3 and J is TRBJ2-3, with TRBD2 identical over 9 bases. This CDR3 comprises 16 residues. V lost 2 bases and J lost 2; bases outside the gene matches: 5. Germline assignment: CDR1 MNHEY and CDR2 SVGEGT.

The rearrangement links TRBV12-3 or TRBV12-4 to TRBJ2-3; D might be TRBD1 (5 bases). Trimming took 1 base from V and 8 from J, leaving 10 bases between them. The CDR3 is 13 residues long. CDR3 residues: CASSLVPGSTQYF. CDR3 bases: TGTGCCAGCAGTTTAGTCCCAGGGTCTACGCAGTATTTT.